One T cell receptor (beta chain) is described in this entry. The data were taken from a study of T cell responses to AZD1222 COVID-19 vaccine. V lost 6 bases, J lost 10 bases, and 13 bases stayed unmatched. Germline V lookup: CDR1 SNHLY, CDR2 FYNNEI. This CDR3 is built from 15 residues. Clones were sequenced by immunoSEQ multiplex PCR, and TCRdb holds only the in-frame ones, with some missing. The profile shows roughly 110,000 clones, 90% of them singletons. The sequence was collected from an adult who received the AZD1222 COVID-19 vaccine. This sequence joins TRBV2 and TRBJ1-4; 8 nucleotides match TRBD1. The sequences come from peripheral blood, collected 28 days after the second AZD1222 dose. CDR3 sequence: CASSANPGQEVKLFF. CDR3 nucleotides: TGTGCCAGCAGCGCGAACCCGGGACAGGAGGTAAAACTGTTTTTT.